Listed below are T cell receptor beta chains from one sample, sequenced in a study of CD8 T cells in ankylosing spondylitis. TCRdb recomputed calls from the 5' RACE reads with MiXCR, one row per CDR3 protein. The sample has about 300,000 distinct CDR3 sequences, less than 25% seen once; the top ten hold 3.5%. The sequenced material came from blood, either unsorted or a sorted T cell fraction (not recorded which). These receptors were obtained from a female donor with ankylosing spondylitis or in good health (not recorded which). Both conserved end residues are part of each CDR3. A D gene is named only where the DNA matches it firmly. Some rows have no size entry. The others give once, few or many, or a class for an expanded clone.

J gene: TRBJ2-7
D gene: TRBD1
V gene: TRBV30
clone size: few
CDR3 protein: CAGSTGNPYEQYF
CDR3 DNA: TGTGCCGGGTCGACAGGGAACCCCTACGAGCAGTACTTC

J gene: TRBJ2-5
D gene: -
V gene: TRBV9
clone size: -
CDR3 protein: CASSYTGMETQYF
CDR3 DNA: TGTGCCAGCAGCTATACAGGGATGGAGACCCAGTACTTC

J gene: TRBJ1-1
D gene: -
V gene: TRBV20-1
clone size: many
CDR3 protein: CSARDRTAREAFF
CDR3 DNA: TGCAGTGCTAGAGATAGGACAGCCCGAGAAGCTTTCTTT

J gene: TRBJ2-7
D gene: TRBD1
V gene: TRBV28
clone size: -
CDR3 protein: CASRQGGFYEQYF
CDR3 DNA: TGTGCCAGCCGACAGGGGGGCTTCTACGAGCAGTACTTC

J gene: TRBJ2-3
D gene: -
V gene: TRBV9
clone size: few
CDR3 protein: CASSPRLQDTQYF
CDR3 DNA: TGTGCCAGCAGCCCCCGGCTGCAAGATACGCAGTATTTT

J gene: TRBJ2-2
D gene: TRBD2
V gene: TRBV10-3
clone size: many
CDR3 protein: CAIRIAGANTGELFF
CDR3 DNA: TGTGCCATCAGAATAGCGGGAGCGAACACCGGGGAGCTGTTTTTT

J gene: TRBJ1-1
D gene: -
V gene: TRBV6-1
clone size: many
CDR3 protein: CASSLQGGDTEAFF
CDR3 DNA: TGTGCCAGCAGCCTACAGGGAGGGGACACTGAAGCTTTCTTT

J gene: TRBJ2-5
D gene: -
V gene: TRBV5-1
clone size: many
CDR3 protein: CASSYQDGVETQYF
CDR3 DNA: TGCGCCAGCAGCTACCAAGACGGGGTTGAGACCCAGTACTTC

J gene: TRBJ2-1
D gene: TRBD2
V gene: TRBV7-2
clone size: -
CDR3 protein: CASTNSGGKQFF
CDR3 DNA: TGTGCCAGCACAAACTCGGGGGGGAAGCAGTTCTTC

J gene: TRBJ2-3
D gene: -
V gene: TRBV7-6
clone size: few
CDR3 protein: CASSPQGPTQYF
CDR3 DNA: TGTGCCAGCAGCCCTCAGGGGCCTACGCAGTATTTT

J gene: TRBJ2-7
D gene: TRBD2
V gene: TRBV28
clone size: few
CDR3 protein: CASSSPSGIYEQYF
CDR3 DNA: TGTGCCAGCAGTTCGCCTAGCGGGATATACGAGCAGTACTTC

J gene: TRBJ2-1
D gene: -
V gene: TRBV6-1
clone size: many
CDR3 protein: CASILDQPRYNEQFF
CDR3 DNA: TGTGCCAGCATCCTGGACCAACCCCGTTACAATGAGCAGTTCTTC

J gene: TRBJ1-4
D gene: TRBD1
V gene: TRBV5-1
clone size: -
CDR3 protein: CASRRDRTNEKLFF
CDR3 DNA: TGCGCCAGCCGCCGGGACAGAACCAATGAAAAACTGTTTTTT

J gene: TRBJ2-4
D gene: TRBD2
V gene: TRBV6-1
clone size: many
CDR3 protein: CASSERLAGVRQYF
CDR3 DNA: TGTGCCAGCAGTGAACGGCTAGCGGGAGTCCGTCAGTACTTC

J gene: TRBJ1-2
D gene: -
V gene: TRBV25-1
clone size: -
CDR3 protein: CASSGRVYGYTF
CDR3 DNA: TGTGCCAGCAGTGGGAGGGTCTATGGCTACACCTTC

J gene: TRBJ2-4
D gene: -
V gene: TRBV29-1
clone size: few
CDR3 protein: CSVAVGNVQYF
CDR3 DNA: TGCAGCGTTGCTGTGGGTAACGTTCAGTACTTC

J gene: TRBJ2-7
D gene: -
V gene: TRBV13
clone size: -
CDR3 protein: CASSPSRVYEQYF
CDR3 DNA: TGTGCCAGCAGCCCCTCCAGGGTCTACGAGCAGTACTTC

J gene: TRBJ1-1
D gene: -
V gene: TRBV2
clone size: -
CDR3 protein: CASSWVGPNTEAFF
CDR3 DNA: TGTGCCAGCAGTTGGGTAGGGCCGAACACTGAAGCTTTCTTT

J gene: TRBJ1-6
D gene: -
V gene: TRBV6-1
clone size: -
CDR3 protein: CASTRLNKRNSPLHF
CDR3 DNA: TGTGCCAGCACCAGGCTTAACAAAAGGAATTCACCCCTCCACTTT

J gene: TRBJ2-4
D gene: TRBD2
V gene: TRBV4-3
clone size: few
CDR3 protein: CASSRFSGSGAKNIQYF
CDR3 DNA: TGCGCCAGCAGCCGATTTAGCGGGAGCGGGGCCAAAAACATTCAGTACTTC

J gene: TRBJ1-2
D gene: -
V gene: TRBV21-1
clone size: -
CDR3 protein: CASSKAPAGYTF
CDR3 DNA: TGTGCCAGCAGCAAAGCACCAGCTGGCTACACCTTC

J gene: TRBJ2-2
D gene: -
V gene: TRBV10-1
clone size: -
CDR3 protein: CASSLPGMRSDTGELFF
CDR3 DNA: TGCGCCAGCAGCCTTCCAGGGATGAGGAGCGACACCGGGGAGCTGTTTTTT

J gene: TRBJ2-7
D gene: -
V gene: TRBV10-1
clone size: -
CDR3 protein: CASSEVPGYEQYF
CDR3 DNA: TGCGCCAGCAGTGAGGTTCCAGGCTACGAGCAGTACTTC

J gene: TRBJ1-1
D gene: TRBD1
V gene: TRBV20-1
clone size: -
CDR3 protein: CSAGDRLTFF
CDR3 DNA: TGCAGTGCTGGGGACAGGCTAACTTTCTTT

J gene: TRBJ2-5
D gene: TRBD1
V gene: TRBV2
clone size: once
CDR3 protein: CASWDRGQETQYF
CDR3 DNA: TGTGCCAGCTGGGACAGGGGACAAGAGACCCAGTACTTC

J gene: TRBJ2-3
D gene: -
V gene: TRBV15
clone size: -
CDR3 protein: CATSRVYTGGADTQYF
CDR3 DNA: TGTGCCACCAGCAGAGTTTATACAGGGGGGGCAGATACGCAGTATTTT

J gene: TRBJ2-5
D gene: -
V gene: TRBV5-1
clone size: few
CDR3 protein: CASSPQTATQETQYF
CDR3 DNA: TGCGCCAGCAGCCCCCAGACAGCCACGCAAGAGACCCAGTACTTC

J gene: TRBJ2-1
D gene: TRBD1
V gene: TRBV10-1
clone size: -
CDR3 protein: CASSEQGARVNEQFF
CDR3 DNA: TGCGCCAGCAGTGAGCAGGGGGCGCGGGTAAATGAGCAGTTCTTC

J gene: TRBJ1-1
D gene: -
V gene: TRBV6-6
clone size: few
CDR3 protein: CASSYQVNTEAFF
CDR3 DNA: TGTGCCAGCAGTTACCAGGTGAACACTGAAGCTTTCTTT

J gene: TRBJ1-5
D gene: -
V gene: TRBV10-3
clone size: -
CDR3 protein: CASNRENQPQHF
CDR3 DNA: TGTGCCTCCAATCGGGAGAATCAGCCCCAGCATTTT